This T cell receptor beta chain was sequenced for a study of T cells in Graves' hyperthyroidism and ophthalmopathy. Study findings and constraints: The model foresaw ophthalmopathy a median approximately 6.3 months prior to onset. Ophthalmopathy cases were set apart from stable hyperthyroidism by a 13 V-J model. Blood samples included most of the expanded thyroid clonotypes exceeding 0.001.

Amplification yielded TCR beta CDR3 regions, with RNA transcripts as the source. Initially, a first-round RT-PCR of the TCR CDR3 employed the HTBI primer set. A single record per CDR3 protein comes from TCRdb applying MiXCR to the multiplex PCR reads. The data contain around 660,000 distinct CDR3 sequences, less than 45% of them seen just once; the ten biggest clones take up less than 9%. In regard to this clonotype: Its cognate antigen is unknown.

The CDR3 totals 11 residues. V was pared by 2 bases and J by 9 bases, with 5 bases between. The sequence was obtained from an adult man with Graves' disease, either hyperthyroidism or ophthalmopathy (not recorded which). The chain recombines TRBV12-3 or TRBV12-4 with TRBJ1-3; no clear D. Input material: peripheral blood or thyroid tissue (not recorded which). The CDR3 loop is CASSLMGTIYF. Here the CDR3 DNA reads TGTGCCAGCAGTTTAATGGGCACCATATATTTT.